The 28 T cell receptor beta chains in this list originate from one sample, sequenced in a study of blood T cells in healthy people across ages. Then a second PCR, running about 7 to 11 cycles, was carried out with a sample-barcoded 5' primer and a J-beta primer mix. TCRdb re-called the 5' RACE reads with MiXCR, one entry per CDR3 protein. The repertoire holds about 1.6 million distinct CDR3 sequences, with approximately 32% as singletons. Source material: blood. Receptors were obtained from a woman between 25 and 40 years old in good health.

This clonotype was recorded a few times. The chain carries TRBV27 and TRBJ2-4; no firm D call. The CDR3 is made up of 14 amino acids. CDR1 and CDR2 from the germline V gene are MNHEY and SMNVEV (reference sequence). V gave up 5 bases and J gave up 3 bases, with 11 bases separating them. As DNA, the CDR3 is TGTGCCAGCAGTGCCGCGCGAAGCAAAAACATTCAGTACTTC. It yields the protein CASSAARSKNIQYF.

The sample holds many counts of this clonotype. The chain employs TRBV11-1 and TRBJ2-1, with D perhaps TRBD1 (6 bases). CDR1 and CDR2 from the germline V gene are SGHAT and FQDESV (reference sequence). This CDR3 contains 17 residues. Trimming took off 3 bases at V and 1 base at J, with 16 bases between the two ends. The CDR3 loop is CASSFRPTGSSYNEQFF. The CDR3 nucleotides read TGTGCCAGCAGCTTCAGGCCCACAGGGTCTTCCTACAATGAGCAGTTCTTC.

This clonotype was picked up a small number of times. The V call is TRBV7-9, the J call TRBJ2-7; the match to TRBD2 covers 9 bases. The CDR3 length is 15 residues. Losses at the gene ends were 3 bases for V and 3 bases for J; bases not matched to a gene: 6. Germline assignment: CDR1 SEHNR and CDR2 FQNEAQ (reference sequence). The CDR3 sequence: CASSFPSGADYEQYF. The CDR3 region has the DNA TGTGCCAGCAGCTTCCCTAGCGGGGCGGACTACGAGCAGTACTTC.

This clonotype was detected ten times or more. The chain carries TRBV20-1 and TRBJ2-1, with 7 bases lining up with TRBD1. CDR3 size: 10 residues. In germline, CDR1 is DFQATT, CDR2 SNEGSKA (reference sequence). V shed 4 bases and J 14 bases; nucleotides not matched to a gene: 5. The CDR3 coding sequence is TGCAGTGCTAAAACGGGGACAGAGTTCTTC. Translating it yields CSAKTGTEFF.

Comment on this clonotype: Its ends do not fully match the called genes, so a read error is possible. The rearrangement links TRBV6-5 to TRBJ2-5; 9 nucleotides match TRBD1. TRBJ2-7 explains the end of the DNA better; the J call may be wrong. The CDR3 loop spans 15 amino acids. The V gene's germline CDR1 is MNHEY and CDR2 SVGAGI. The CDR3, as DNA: TGTGCCGGCAGTTCCTCGACAGGGGGGTCCTACGAGCAGTACTTC. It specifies CAGSSSTGGSYEQYF.

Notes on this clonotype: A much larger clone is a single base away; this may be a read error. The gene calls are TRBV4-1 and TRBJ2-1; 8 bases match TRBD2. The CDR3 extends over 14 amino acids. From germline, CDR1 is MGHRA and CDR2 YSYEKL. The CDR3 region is CANSPGLAGGEQFF. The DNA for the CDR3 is TGCGCCAACAGCCCAGGACTAGCCGGCGGTGAGCAGTTCTTC.

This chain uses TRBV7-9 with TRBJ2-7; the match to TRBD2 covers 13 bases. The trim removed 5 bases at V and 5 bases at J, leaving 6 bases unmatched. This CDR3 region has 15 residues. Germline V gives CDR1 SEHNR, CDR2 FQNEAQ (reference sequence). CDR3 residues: CASSRGLAGINEQYF. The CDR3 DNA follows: TGTGCCAGCAGCCGGGGACTAGCGGGGATCAACGAGCAGTACTTC.

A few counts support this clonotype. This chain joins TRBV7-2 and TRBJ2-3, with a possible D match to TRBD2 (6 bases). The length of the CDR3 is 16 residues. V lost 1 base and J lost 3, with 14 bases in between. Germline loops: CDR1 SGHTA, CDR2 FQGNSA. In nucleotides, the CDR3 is TGTGCCAGCAGCTTAGGACTCCCTGGGAGGACAGATACGCAGTATTTT. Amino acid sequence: CASSLGLPGRTDTQYF.

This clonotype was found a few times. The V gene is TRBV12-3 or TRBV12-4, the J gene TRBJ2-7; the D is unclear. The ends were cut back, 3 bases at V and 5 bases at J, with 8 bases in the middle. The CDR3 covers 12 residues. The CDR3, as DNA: TGTGCCAGCAGTTTGATAAGGAACGAGCAGTACTTC. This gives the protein CASSLIRNEQYF.

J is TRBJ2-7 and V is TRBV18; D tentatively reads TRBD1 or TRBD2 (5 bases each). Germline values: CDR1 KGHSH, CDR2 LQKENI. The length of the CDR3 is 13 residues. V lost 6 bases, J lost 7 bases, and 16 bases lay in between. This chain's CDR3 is CASSSGATNEQYF. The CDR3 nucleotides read TGTGCCAGCTCTTCCGGGGCGACAAATGAGCAGTACTTC.

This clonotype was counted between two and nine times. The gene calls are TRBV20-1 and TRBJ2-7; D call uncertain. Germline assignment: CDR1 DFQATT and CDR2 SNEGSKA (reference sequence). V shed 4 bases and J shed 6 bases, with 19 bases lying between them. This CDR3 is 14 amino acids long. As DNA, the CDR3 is TGCAGTGCTAAACAATCCGGGCCACAAGGCGAGCAGTACTTC. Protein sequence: CSAKQSGPQGEQYF.

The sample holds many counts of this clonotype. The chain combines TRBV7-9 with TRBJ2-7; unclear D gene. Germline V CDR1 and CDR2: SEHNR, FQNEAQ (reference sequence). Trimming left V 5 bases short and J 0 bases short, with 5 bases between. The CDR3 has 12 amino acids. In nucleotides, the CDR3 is TGTGCCAGCAGCCGTCTCTCCTACGAGCAGTACTTC. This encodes CASSRLSYEQYF. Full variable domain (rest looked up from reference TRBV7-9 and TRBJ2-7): DTGVSQNPRHKITKRGQNVTFRCDPISEHNRLYWYRQTLGQGPEFLTYFQNEAQLEKSRLLSDRFSAERPKGSFSTLEIQRTEQGDSAMYLCASSRLSYEQYFGPGTRLTVT.

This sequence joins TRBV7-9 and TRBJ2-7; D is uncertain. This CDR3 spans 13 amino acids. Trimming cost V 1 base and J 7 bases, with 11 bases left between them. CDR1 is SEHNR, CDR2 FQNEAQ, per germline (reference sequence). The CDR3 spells CASSLVSGDEQYF. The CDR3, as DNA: TGTGCCAGCAGCTTAGTATCTGGGGATGAGCAGTACTTC.

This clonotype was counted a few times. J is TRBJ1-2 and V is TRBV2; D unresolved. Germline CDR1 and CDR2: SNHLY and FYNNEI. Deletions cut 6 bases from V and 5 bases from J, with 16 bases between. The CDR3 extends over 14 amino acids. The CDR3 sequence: CASSASVLGYGYTF. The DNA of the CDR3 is TGTGCCAGCAGCGCGTCTGTTCTGGGTTATGGCTACACCTTC.

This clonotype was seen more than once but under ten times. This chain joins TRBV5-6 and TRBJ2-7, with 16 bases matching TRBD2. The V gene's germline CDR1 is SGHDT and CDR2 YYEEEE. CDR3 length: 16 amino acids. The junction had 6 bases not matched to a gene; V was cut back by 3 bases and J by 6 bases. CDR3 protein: CASSSGTSGGAREQYF. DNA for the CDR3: TGTGCCAGCAGCTCCGGGACTAGCGGGGGGGCACGCGAGCAGTACTTC.

CDR3 sequence (DNA): TGCGCCAGCAGCTTGGGGGCAGGCCGTGAAGCTTTCTTT. Encoded protein: CASSLGAGREAFF. The chain has TRBV5-1 and TRBJ1-1; no definite D call. Trimming removed 0 bases at V and 7 bases at J, with 10 bases between. The CDR3 extends over 13 amino acids. Germline V gene sequence: CDR1 SGHRS, CDR2 YFSETQ.

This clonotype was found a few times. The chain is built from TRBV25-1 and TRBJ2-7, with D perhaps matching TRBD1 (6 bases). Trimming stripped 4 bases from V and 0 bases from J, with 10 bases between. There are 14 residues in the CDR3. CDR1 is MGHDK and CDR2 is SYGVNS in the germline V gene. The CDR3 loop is CASSGPDSSYEQYF. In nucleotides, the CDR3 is TGTGCCAGCAGTGGGCCGGACAGCTCCTACGAGCAGTACTTC.

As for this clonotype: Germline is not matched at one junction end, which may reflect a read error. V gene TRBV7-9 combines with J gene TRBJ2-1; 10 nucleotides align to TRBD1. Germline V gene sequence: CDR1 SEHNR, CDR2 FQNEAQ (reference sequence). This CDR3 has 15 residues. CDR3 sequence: CAGSQAGTGVNERFF. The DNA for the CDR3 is TGTGCCGGCAGCCAAGCCGGGACAGGGGTCAATGAGCGGTTCTTC.

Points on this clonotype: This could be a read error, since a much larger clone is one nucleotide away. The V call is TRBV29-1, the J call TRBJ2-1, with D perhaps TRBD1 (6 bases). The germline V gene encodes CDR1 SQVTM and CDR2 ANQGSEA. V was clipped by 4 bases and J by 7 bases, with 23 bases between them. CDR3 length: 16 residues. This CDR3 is CSVVGTDRWQINEQFF. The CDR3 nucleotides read TGCAGCGTTGTAGGTACTGACAGGTGGCAGATAAATGAGCAGTTCTTC.

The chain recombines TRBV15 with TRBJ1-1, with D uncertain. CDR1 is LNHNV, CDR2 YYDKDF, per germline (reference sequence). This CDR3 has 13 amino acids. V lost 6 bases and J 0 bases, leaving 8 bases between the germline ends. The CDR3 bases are TGTGCCACCAGTTACCCGATGAACACTGAAGCTTTCTTT. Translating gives CATSYPMNTEAFF.

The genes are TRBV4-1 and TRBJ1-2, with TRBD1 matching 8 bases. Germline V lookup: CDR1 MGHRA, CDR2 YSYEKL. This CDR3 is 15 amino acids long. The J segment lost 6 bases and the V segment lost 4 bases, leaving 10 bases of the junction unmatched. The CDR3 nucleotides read TGCGCCAGCAGCCCCCGCCAGGGGGCATTAAATGGCTACACCTTC. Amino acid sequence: CASSPRQGALNGYTF.

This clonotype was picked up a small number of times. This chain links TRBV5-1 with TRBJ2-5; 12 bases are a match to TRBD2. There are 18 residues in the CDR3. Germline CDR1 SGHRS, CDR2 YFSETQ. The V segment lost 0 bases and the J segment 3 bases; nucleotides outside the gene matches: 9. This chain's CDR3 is CASSLVSSGGARKETQYF. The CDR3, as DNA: TGCGCCAGCAGCTTGGTGTCTAGCGGGGGGGCGAGGAAAGAGACCCAGTACTTC.

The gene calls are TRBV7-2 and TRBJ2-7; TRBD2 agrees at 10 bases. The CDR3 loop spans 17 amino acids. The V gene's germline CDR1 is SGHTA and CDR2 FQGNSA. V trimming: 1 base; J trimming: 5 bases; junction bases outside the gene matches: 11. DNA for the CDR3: TGTGCCAGCAGCTTAGAAGGTGATAGCGGGAGGATCGACGAGCAGTACTTC. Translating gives CASSLEGDSGRIDEQYF. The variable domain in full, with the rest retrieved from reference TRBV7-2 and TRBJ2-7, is GAGVSQSPSNKVTEKGKDVELRCDPISGHTALYWYRQSLGQGLEFLIYFQGNSAPDKSGLPSDRFSAERTGGSVSTLTIQRTQQEDSAVYLCASSLEGDSGRIDEQYFGPGTRLTVT.

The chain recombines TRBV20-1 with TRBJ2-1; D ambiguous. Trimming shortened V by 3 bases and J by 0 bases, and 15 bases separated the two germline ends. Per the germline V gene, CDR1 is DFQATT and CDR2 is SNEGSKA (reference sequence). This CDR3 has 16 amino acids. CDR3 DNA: TGCAGTGCTAGCTCTTCTGGGCCGAGCTCCTACAATGAGCAGTTCTTC. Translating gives CSASSSGPSSYNEQFF.

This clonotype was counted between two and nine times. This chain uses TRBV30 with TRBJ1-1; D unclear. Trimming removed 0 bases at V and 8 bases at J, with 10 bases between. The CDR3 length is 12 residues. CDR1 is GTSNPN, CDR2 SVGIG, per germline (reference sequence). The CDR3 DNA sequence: TGTGCCTGGAGTGTAGGGCGTAAAGAAGCTTTCTTT. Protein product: CAWSVGRKEAFF. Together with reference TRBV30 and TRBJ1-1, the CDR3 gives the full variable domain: SQTIHQWPATLVQPVGSPLSLECTVEGTSNPNLYWYRQAAGRGLQLLFYSVGIGQISSEVPQNLSASRPQDRQFILSSKKLLLSDSGFYLCAWSVGRKEAFFGQGTRLTVV.

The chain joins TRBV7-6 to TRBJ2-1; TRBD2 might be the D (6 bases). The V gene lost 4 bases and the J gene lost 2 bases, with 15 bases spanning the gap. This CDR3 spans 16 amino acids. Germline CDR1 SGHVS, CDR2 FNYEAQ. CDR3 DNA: TGTGCCAGCAGCTCCTCTTGGGGGGTCCCCTACAATGAGCAGTTCTTC. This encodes CASSSSWGVPYNEQFF.

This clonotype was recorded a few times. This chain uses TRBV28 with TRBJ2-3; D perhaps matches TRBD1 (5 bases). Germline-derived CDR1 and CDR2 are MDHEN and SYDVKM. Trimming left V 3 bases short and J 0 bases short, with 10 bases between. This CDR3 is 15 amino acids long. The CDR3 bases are TGTGCCAGCAGTTTTCAGGGAAGGAGCACAGATACGCAGTATTTT. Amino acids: CASSFQGRSTDTQYF.

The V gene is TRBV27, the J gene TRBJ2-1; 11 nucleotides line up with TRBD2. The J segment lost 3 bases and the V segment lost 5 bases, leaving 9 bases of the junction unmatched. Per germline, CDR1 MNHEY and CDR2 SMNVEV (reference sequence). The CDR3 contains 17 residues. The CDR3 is CASSLTVAGGFYNEQFF. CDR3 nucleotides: TGTGCCAGCAGTCTCACTGTAGCGGGGGGGTTCTACAATGAGCAGTTCTTC.